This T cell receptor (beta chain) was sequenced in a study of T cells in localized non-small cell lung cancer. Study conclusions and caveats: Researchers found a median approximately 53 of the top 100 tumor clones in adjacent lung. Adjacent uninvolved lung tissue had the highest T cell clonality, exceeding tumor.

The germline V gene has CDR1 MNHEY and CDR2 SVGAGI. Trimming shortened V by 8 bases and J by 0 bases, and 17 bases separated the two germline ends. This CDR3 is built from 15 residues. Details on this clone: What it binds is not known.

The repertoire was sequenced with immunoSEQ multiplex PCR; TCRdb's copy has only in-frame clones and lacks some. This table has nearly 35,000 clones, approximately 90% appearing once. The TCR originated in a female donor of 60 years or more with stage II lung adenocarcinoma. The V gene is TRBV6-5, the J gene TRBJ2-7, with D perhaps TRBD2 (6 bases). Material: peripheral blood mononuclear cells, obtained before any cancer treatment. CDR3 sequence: CASAPGQDYSYEQYF. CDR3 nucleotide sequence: TGTGCCAGCGCCCCAGGCCAGGACTACTCCTACGAGCAGTACTTC.